This TCR beta chain was sequenced in a study of sequential checkpoint blockade in melanoma. The study, taken as a whole, reports: PD-L1 staining and CD8+ counts, not mutational load, tracked tumor T-cell clonality. In arm A, pretreatment tumor clonality was associated with response.

About this clone itself: Its antigen is not identified.

There are 13 residues in the CDR3. Trimming pared 4 bases from V and 2 bases from J, leaving 9 bases between. The V gene's germline CDR1 is GTSNPN and CDR2 SVGIG (reference sequence). Treatment denoted: randomized to nivolumab then ipilimumab (arm A) or the reverse (arm B). Generated by immunoSEQ multiplex PCR, the TCRdb table keeps only in-frame clones and is missing some. The table has thousands of clones, more than 25% seen once; the top ten hold 20% to 25%. The sequence derives from a human donor with melanoma. The material sequenced was tumor tissue (inferred from file names), taken from a patient given nivolumab and ipilimumab in sequence. V gene TRBV30 combines with J gene TRBJ1-5, with D possibly TRBD1 on 5 matching bases. For the CDR3, the DNA is TGTGCCTGGAATGGGGGTGGCAATCAGCCCCAGCATTTT. Its translation is CAWNGGGNQPQHF.